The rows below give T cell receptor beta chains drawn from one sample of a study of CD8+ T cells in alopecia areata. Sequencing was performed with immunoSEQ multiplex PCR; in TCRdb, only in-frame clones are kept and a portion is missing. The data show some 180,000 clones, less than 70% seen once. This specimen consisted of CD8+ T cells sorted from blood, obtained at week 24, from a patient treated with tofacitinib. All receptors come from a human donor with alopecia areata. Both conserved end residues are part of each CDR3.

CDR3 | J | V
CAWSPTGQGAEAFF | TRBJ1-1 | TRBV30
CASSSVRTEAFF | TRBJ1-1 | TRBV27
CASSPRPGQGLVETQYF | TRBJ2-5 | TRBV9
CASSSYRGQGKLFF | TRBJ1-4 | TRBV14
CASSQAGTSHSKEQYF | TRBJ2-7 | TRBV14
CASSPSGIGGYTF | TRBJ1-2 | TRBV27
CASSYTRGSGSPLHF | TRBJ1-6 | TRBV6-5
CASSSPRDRGLYEQYF | TRBJ2-7 | TRBV7-2
CASSYSGEKLFF | TRBJ1-4 | TRBV6-5
CASSQEWGSYGYTF | TRBJ1-2 | TRBV4-1
CASSFEGAYTEAFF | TRBJ1-1 | TRBV13
CASSYRPSNEQFF | TRBJ2-1 | TRBV6-5
CASGLGQGAHEQYF | TRBJ2-7 | TRBV12-5
CASSPRGSSYEQYF | TRBJ2-7 | TRBV11-2
CAIAASGAQETQYF | TRBJ2-5 | TRBV10-3
CASSYGQGASYEQYF | TRBJ2-7 | TRBV2
CASKANYGYTF | TRBJ1-2 | TRBV5-1
CSVVPSGTDTQYF | TRBJ2-3 | TRBV29-1
CASSVRDRAVTDGYTF | TRBJ1-2 | TRBV2
CASTQLGGQDYSYEQYF | TRBJ2-7 | TRBV5-6
CSVEDLAGGRDEQFF | TRBJ2-1 | TRBV29-1
CSVAAGTPEAFF | TRBJ1-1 | TRBV29-1
CASSPIFMNTEAFF | TRBJ1-1 | TRBV5-1
CSVLGGAATEAFF | TRBJ1-1 | TRBV29-1
CSVVRDSMPDTQYF | TRBJ2-3 | TRBV29-1
CASSDSGGTYGYTF | TRBJ1-2 | TRBV9
CASSPQGDSITYEQYF | TRBJ2-7 | TRBV27
CAWETGASNQPQHF | TRBJ1-5 | TRBV30
CASSQDMGSNQPQHF | TRBJ1-5 | TRBV4-3
CASSLGLSNEQFF | TRBJ2-1 | TRBV5-1
CASSYGLAGDVNTGELFF | TRBJ2-2 | TRBV19
CASSPGRNNQPQHF | TRBJ1-5 | TRBV2
CASSSLAGRQNEQFF | TRBJ2-1 | TRBV5-1
CASSIGGNEQFF | TRBJ2-1 | TRBV19
CASSESYGGGNEQFF | TRBJ2-1 | TRBV10-2
CASSPLGVYTEAFF | TRBJ1-1 | TRBV6-5
CASSPRGGGSTDTQYF | TRBJ2-3 | TRBV13
CASGGGGWQYF | TRBJ2-7 | TRBV10-3
CASSGPDNQPQHF | TRBJ1-5 | TRBV25-1
CASSLARPSGNTIYF | TRBJ1-3 | TRBV13
CAWSVGPGDYEQYF | TRBJ2-7 | TRBV30
CASGPTGLWGNQPQHF | TRBJ1-5 | TRBV12-5
CASSFKGGANQPQHF | TRBJ1-5 | TRBV5-1
CASSLDRGEQYF | TRBJ2-7 | TRBV13
CASSQGYQETQYF | TRBJ2-5 | TRBV9